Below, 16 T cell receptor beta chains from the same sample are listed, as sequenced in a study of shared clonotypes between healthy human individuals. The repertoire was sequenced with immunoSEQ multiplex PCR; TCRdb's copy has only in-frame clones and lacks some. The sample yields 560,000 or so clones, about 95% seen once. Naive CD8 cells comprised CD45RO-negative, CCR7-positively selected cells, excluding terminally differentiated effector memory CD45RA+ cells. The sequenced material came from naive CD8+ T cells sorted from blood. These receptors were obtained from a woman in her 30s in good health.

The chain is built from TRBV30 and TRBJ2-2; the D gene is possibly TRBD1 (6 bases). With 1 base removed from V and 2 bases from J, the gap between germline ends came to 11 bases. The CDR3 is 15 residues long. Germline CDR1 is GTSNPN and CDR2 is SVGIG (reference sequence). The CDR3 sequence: CAWSGGHGNTGELFF. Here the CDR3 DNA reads TGTGCCTGGAGTGGGGGACACGGAAACACCGGGGAGCTGTTTTTT.

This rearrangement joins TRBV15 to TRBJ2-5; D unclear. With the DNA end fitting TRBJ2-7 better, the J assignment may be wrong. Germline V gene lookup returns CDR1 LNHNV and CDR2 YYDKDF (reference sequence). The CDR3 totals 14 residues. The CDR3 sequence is CATSRDRSQYEQYF. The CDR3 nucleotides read TGTGCCACCAGCAGAGACAGATCTCAGTACGAGCAGTACTTC.

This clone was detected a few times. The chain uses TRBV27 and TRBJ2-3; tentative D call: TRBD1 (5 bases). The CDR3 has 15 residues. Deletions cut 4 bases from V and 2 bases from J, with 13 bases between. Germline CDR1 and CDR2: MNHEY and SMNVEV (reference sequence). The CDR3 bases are TGTGCCAGCAGTTCACAGGACCAGATCACAGATACGCAGTATTTT. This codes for CASSSQDQITDTQYF.

CDR3 sequence (DNA): TGTGCCAGCAACAGAGGGACAGGGCCCGGGGAGCTGTTTTTT. Residues: CASNRGTGPGELFF. The chain is built from TRBV5-4 and TRBJ2-2, with 9 bases identical to TRBD1. This CDR3 contains 14 residues. Per germline, CDR1 SGHNT and CDR2 YYREEE (reference sequence). Germline trimming cut 6 bases from V and 6 bases from J; bases unmatched to any gene: 6.

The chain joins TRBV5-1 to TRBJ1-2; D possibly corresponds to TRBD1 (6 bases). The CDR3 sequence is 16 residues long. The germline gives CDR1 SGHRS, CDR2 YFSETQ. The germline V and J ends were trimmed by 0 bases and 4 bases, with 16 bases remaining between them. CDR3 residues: CASSLAGQTRSYGYTF. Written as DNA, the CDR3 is TGCGCCAGCAGCTTGGCCGGACAGACCCGATCCTATGGCTACACCTTC.

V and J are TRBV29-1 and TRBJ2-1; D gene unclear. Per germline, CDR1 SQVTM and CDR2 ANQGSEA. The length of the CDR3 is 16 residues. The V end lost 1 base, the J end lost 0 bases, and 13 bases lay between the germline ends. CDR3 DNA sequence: TGCAGCGTTGAAGCTCCAGTAGTTTTCTCCTACAATGAGCAGTTCTTC. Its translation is CSVEAPVVFSYNEQFF.

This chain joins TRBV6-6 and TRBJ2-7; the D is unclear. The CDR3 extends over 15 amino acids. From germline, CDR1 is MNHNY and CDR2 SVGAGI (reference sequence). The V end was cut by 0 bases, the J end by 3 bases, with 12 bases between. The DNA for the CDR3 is TGTGCCAGCAGTTACTCTACGTTCGATTTCTACGAGCAGTACTTC. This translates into CASSYSTFDFYEQYF.

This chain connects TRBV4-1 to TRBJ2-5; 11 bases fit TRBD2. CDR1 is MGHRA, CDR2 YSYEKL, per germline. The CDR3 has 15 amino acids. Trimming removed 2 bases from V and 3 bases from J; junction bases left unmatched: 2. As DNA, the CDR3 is TGCGCCAGCAGCCAACTAGCGGGGGGCGAAGAGACCCAGTACTTC. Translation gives CASSQLAGGEETQYF.

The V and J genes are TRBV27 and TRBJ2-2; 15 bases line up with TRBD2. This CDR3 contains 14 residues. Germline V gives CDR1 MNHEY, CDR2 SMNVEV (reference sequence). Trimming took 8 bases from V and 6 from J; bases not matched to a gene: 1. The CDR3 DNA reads TGTGCCAGCGGACTAGCGGGAGGGTCCGGGGAGCTGTTTTTT. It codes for CASGLAGGSGELFF.

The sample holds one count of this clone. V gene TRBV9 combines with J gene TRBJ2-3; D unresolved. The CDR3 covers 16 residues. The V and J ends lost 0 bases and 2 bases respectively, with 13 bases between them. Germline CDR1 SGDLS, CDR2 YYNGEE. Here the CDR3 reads CASSVAGFQPTDTQYF. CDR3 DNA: TGTGCCAGCAGCGTAGCAGGATTCCAACCCACAGATACGCAGTATTTT.

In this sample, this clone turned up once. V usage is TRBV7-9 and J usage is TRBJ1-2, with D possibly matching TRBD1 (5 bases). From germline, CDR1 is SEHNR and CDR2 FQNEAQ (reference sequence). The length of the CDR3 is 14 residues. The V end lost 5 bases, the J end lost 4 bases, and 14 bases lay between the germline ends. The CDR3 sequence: CASSPGPGTYGYTF. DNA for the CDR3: TGTGCCAGCAGCCCCGGTCCAGGGACCTATGGCTACACCTTC.

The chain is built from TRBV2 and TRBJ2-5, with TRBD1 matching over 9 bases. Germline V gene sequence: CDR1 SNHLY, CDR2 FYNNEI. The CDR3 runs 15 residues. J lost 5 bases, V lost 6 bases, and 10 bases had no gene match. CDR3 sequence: CASREGQGPMETQYF. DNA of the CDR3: TGTGCCAGCAGGGAGGGACAGGGACCGATGGAGACCCAGTACTTC.

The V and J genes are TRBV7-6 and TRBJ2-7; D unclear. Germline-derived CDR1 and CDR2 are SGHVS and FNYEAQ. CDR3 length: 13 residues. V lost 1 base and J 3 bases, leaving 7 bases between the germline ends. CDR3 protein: CASSLERHYEQYF. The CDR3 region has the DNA TGTGCCAGCAGCTTAGAACGGCACTACGAGCAGTACTTC.

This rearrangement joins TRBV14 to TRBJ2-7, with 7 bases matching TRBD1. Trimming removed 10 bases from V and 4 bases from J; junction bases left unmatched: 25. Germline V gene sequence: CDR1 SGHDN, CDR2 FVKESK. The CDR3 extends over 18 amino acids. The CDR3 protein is CATQLLRDRTLVGYEQYF. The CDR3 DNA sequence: TGTGCCACCCAACTCTTACGGGACAGAACCCTGGTAGGATACGAGCAGTACTTC.

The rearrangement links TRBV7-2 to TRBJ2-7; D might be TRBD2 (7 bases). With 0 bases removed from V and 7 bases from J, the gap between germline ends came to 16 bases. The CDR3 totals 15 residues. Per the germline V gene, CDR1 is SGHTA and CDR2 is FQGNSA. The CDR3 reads CASSLAVGGGNEQYF. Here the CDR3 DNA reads TGTGCCAGCAGCTTAGCCGTGGGAGGGGGGAATGAGCAGTACTTC.

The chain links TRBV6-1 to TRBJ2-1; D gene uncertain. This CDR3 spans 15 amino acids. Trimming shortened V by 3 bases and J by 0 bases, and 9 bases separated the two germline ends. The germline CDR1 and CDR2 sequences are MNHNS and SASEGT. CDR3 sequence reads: CASSDTVSSYNEQFF. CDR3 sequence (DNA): TGTGCCAGCAGTGATACTGTTAGCTCCTACAATGAGCAGTTCTTC.